These T cell receptor beta chains were read from a single sample in a study of breast tumors, draining lymph nodes, adjacent tissues. MiXCR, applied by TCRdb to the multiplex PCR reads, yields one record per CDR3 protein. The repertoire holds 250,000 or so distinct CDR3 sequences, with around 30% as singletons. The source material was axillary lymph node tissue. The origin of the receptors is a female donor with breast cancer. Some clones in this sample may be carry-over from other donors' samples. Each CDR3 is given with its conserved first and last residue. D genes are given only for firm matches. Where a row states a size, it is once, few, many or the class of an expanded clone; other rows omit it.

many,TRBD2,TRBV11-3,TRBJ2-7,TGTGCCAGCAGCTTAGTCGGCGTTCGACAGAGCGGGACCTACGAGCAGTACTTC,CASSLVGVRQSGTYEQYF
many,.,TRBV10-3,TRBJ2-5,TGTGCCATCAGTCCATACGGAGGGAGGGAGACCCAGTACTTC,CAISPYGGRETQYF
many,.,TRBV12-5,TRBJ1-3,TGTGCTAGTGGTCAGGTCTTTTCTGGAAACACCATATATTTT,CASGQVFSGNTIYF
.,TRBD1,TRBV10-2,TRBJ2-1,TGCGCCAGCAGCCCCCGGGACAGAAAATCCTACAATGAGCAGTTCTTC,CASSPRDRKSYNEQFF
.,.,TRBV10-2,TRBJ1-5,TGCGCCAGCGGTGACGGCATGTCGGGTCCCAATCAGCCCCAGCATTTT,CASGDGMSGPNQPQHF
few,.,TRBV3-1,TRBJ2-7,TGTGCCAGCAGCCAATTAAAGGGGGAGCAGTACTTC,CASSQLKGEQYF
.,TRBD1,TRBV28,TRBJ1-6,TGTGCCAGCAGACTTCGACAGGGGGCAAATTCACCCCTCCACTTT,CASRLRQGANSPLHF
many,.,TRBV11-3,TRBJ1-4,TGTGCCAGCAGCCAGTCGGGAAATAATGAAAAACTGTTTTTT,CASSQSGNNEKLFF
.,.,TRBV11-3,TRBJ1-4,TGTGCCAGCGGCGAGACGGGACCGCCCTGGAAGTCTCTTCACAGTAACTATGAAAAACTGTTTTTT,CASGETGPPWKSLHSNYEKLFF
many,.,TRBV24-1,TRBJ1-2,TGTGCCACCAGTGATTTGGTAACCGCCTGGATCTATGGCTACACCTTC,CATSDLVTAWIYGYTF
many,.,TRBV9,TRBJ2-7,TGTGCCAGCAGCGTAGCTACTGGGCAGAGCCCCTACGAGCAGTACTTC,CASSVATGQSPYEQYF
many,.,TRBV5-1,TRBJ2-2,TGCGCCAGCAGCTTGAGAACAGGGAGGTCCTCCGGGGAGCTGTTTTTT,CASSLRTGRSSGELFF
.,.,TRBV27,TRBJ1-5,TGTGCCAGCAGTTCCCTAATCGACAGCAATCAGCCCCAGCATTTT,CASSSLIDSNQPQHF
many,TRBD2,TRBV20-1,TRBJ2-5,TGCAGTGCGAAAGGAGCGAGCGGGAGGGCCCGGGAGACCCAGTACTTC,CSAKGASGRARETQYF
many,.,TRBV6-5,TRBJ2-3,TGTGCCAGCAGTTCAGGAACTGAGACTAGCACAGATACGCAGTATTTT,CASSSGTETSTDTQYF
.,.,TRBV30,TRBJ1-1,TGTGCCTTGAATGGGAGGGCAGCTGAAGCTTTCTTT,CALNGRAAEAFF
few,.,TRBV6-5,TRBJ2-7,TGTGCCAGCAGTTACGTGGGGGGGCAAACCTACGAGCAGTACTTC,CASSYVGGQTYEQYF
many,TRBD1,TRBV11-2,TRBJ2-7,TGTGCCAGCAGTCTCCGACAGGGGGGCGGTGAGCAGTACTTC,CASSLRQGGGEQYF
many,TRBD2,TRBV4-2,TRBJ2-3,TGTGCCAGCAGCCAAGTCCCTCGAGCGGGAGGGCCGAAGGATACGCAGTATTTT,CASSQVPRAGGPKDTQYF
.,.,TRBV30,TRBJ1-1,TGTGCCTGGAGTGTTGGTAATAGTCAGAAAGCTTTCTTT,CAWSVGNSQKAFF
many,TRBD1,TRBV7-7,TRBJ2-5,TGTGCTAGCAGCGGATATGACAGGGTCGGGACCCAGTACTTC,CASSGYDRVGTQYF
few,.,TRBV27,TRBJ1-1,TGTGCCAGCAGTGGAATCCGGGACCGAGACACTGAAGCTTTCTTT,CASSGIRDRDTEAFF
many,TRBD1,TRBV2,TRBJ2-7,TGTGCCAGCAGTGAGGACAGGGCCTACGAGCAGTACTTC,CASSEDRAYEQYF
many,.,TRBV6-5,TRBJ2-7,TGTGCCAGCAGTTACTTGATGGGATACGAGCAGTACTTC,CASSYLMGYEQYF
many,.,TRBV7-9,TRBJ1-2,TGTGCCAGCAGCTTCGACAGGTCTCATGGCTACACCTTC,CASSFDRSHGYTF
many,.,TRBV11-2,TRBJ2-7,TGTGCCAGCAGCACCTCCTACGAGCAGTACTTC,CASSTSYEQYF
many,.,TRBV25-1,TRBJ2-2,TGTGCCAGCAGTGAACAAAGGGTAACCGGGGAGCTGTTTTTT,CASSEQRVTGELFF
many,TRBD2,TRBV6-6,TRBJ2-5,TGTGCCAGCAGTTACCCGGGACTATCGCAAGAGACCCAGTACTTC,CASSYPGLSQETQYF
many,.,TRBV20-1,TRBJ2-7,TGCAGTGCTAGAGATGGGGGGAGGCAGTACTTC,CSARDGGRQYF
many,.,TRBV5-4,TRBJ2-3,TGTGCCAGCAGCTTGCAGTGGAGGACAGATACGCAGTATTTT,CASSLQWRTDTQYF
many,.,TRBV11-2,TRBJ2-1,TGTGCCAGCAGCTTAGATAGGTGGGGGCCCTACAATGAGCAGTTCTTC,CASSLDRWGPYNEQFF
many,TRBD1,TRBV24-1,TRBJ2-1,TGTGCCACCAGTGATGGGGGACAGGGGAATGAGCAGTTCTTC,CATSDGGQGNEQFF
.,.,TRBV7-3,TRBJ2-3,TGTGCCAGCAGCTTAAAGGCCTCCGGGACACTAGGGGCAGATACGCAGTATTTT,CASSLKASGTLGADTQYF
.,.,TRBV28,TRBJ2-3,TGTGCCAGCAGTTTAGGGCGGGAAGATACGCAGTATTTT,CASSLGREDTQYF
many,TRBD2,TRBV7-6,TRBJ2-7,TGTGCCAGCAGCTCCCAATTTGGTTACGTCGGGAGGGAGGGCTACGAGCAGTACTTC,CASSSQFGYVGREGYEQYF
many,.,TRBV4-1,TRBJ1-1,TGCGCCAGCAGCCACTCTACCGGGACCACTGAAGCTTTCTTT,CASSHSTGTTEAFF
.,.,TRBV13,TRBJ1-3,TGTGCCAGCAGCCCCCCCCGTCAGGGATCGAACTCCTCTGGAAACACCATATATTTT,CASSPPRQGSNSSGNTIYF
few,.,TRBV27,TRBJ2-7,TGTGCCAGCAGTCCACGGGTCGTCTACGAGCAGTACTTC,CASSPRVVYEQYF
many,TRBD2,TRBV12-3/TRBV12-4,TRBJ2-5,TGTGCCAGCAGTTTAACTAGCGGGGAAATGGAGACCCAGTACTTC,CASSLTSGEMETQYF
many,.,TRBV11-1,TRBJ2-1,TGTGCCAGCACCTTAGAACTGCCCAAGGACAATGAGCAGTTCTTC,CASTLELPKDNEQFF
many,TRBD2,TRBV11-3,TRBJ2-3,TGTGCCAGCAGCTGGACTAGCGGGGGCCCAGATACGCAGTATTTT,CASSWTSGGPDTQYF
many,.,TRBV12-3/TRBV12-4,TRBJ2-1,TGTGCCAGCAGCAGTCGAGGGGGGAAGTTCTTC,CASSSRGGKFF
many,.,TRBV30,TRBJ2-1,TGTGCCTGGAGTACCCGGGAGGAGCAGTTCTTC,CAWSTREEQFF
many,.,TRBV5-1,TRBJ2-1,TGCGCCAGCAGCACCGCGGACGGGAAAAATGAGCAGTTCTTC,CASSTADGKNEQFF
many,.,TRBV10-3,TRBJ1-5,TGTGCCATCAGTGAAACCCCATATCAGCCCCAGCATTTT,CAISETPYQPQHF
many,.,TRBV20-1,TRBJ2-3,TGCAGTGCTATCAAGTCCAGCACAGATACGCAGTATTTT,CSAIKSSTDTQYF
many,TRBD2,TRBV20-1,TRBJ2-1,TGCAGTGCCACCGGGACTAGGGATTCTCATGAGCAGTTCTTC,CSATGTRDSHEQFF
many,TRBD2,TRBV20-1,TRBJ2-1,TGCAGTGCTGCCGGGACTAGTGTTAATGAGCAGTTCTTC,CSAAGTSVNEQFF
.,.,TRBV12-3/TRBV12-4,TRBJ2-3,TGTGCCAGCAGTTTGGCGGCTAGCGAGGGCACAGATACGCAGTATTTT,CASSLAASEGTDTQYF
.,.,TRBV28,TRBJ2-7,TGTGCCAGCAGTCCCCAAGGGTCCTCCTACGAGCAGTACTTC,CASSPQGSSYEQYF